This T cell receptor beta chain was sequenced during a study of blood T cell repertoires in COVID-19. Background on the study: Acute and convalescent COVID-19 specimens originated in the United States, Italy and Spain.

This CDR3 is built from 14 residues. Trimming cost V 2 bases and J 4 bases, with 11 bases left between them. The germline V gene has CDR1 MDHEN and CDR2 SYDVKM. Using immunoSEQ multiplex PCR, the repertoire was profiled, and TCRdb retains in-frame clones only, with some absent. Of about 15,000 clones in the sample, 85% to 90% were seen once. The TCR was taken from a man in his 60s with acute or convalescent COVID-19. The sequencing sample was made of peripheral blood. The rearrangement links TRBV28 to TRBJ1-2; possible D gene TRBD1, 5 bases. CDR3 residues: CASSLDDSRYGYTF. For the CDR3, the DNA is TGTGCCAGCAGTTTAGATGACAGCCGCTATGGCTACACCTTC.